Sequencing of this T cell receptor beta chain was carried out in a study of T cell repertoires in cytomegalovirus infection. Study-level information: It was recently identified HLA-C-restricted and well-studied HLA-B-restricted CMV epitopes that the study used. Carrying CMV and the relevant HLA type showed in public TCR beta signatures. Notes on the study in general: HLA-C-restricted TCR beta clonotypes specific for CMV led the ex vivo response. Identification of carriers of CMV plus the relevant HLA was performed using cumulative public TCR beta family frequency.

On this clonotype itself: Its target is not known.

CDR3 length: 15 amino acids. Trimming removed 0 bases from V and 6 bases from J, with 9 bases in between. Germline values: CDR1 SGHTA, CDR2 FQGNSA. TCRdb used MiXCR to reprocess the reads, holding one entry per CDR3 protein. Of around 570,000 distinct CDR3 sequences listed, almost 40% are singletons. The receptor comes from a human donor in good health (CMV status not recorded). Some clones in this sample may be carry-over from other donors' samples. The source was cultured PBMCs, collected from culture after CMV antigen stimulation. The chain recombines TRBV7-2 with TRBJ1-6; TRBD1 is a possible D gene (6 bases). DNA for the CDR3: TGTGCCAGCAGCTTAGCGGGCAGGGGTAATTCACCCCTCCACTTT. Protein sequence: CASSLAGRGNSPLHF.